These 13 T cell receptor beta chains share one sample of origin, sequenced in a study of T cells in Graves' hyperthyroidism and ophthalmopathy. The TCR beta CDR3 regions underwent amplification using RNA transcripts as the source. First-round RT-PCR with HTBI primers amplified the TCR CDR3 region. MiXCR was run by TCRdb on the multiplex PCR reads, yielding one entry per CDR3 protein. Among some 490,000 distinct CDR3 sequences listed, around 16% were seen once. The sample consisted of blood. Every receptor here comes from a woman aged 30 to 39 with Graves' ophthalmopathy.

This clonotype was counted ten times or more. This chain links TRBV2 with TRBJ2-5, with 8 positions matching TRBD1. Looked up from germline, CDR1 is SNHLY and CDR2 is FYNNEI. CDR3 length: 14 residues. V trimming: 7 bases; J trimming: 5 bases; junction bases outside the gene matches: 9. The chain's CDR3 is CASIFTGGSETQYF. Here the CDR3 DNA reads TGTGCCAGCATCTTCACAGGGGGTAGCGAGACCCAGTACTTC.

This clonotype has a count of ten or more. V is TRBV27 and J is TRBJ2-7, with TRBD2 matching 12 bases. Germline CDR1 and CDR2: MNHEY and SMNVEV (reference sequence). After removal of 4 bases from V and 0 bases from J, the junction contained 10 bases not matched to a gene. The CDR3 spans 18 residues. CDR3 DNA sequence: TGTGCCAGCAGTTCCCTCGGACTAGCGGGAACAGACTCCTACGAGCAGTACTTC. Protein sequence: CASSSLGLAGTDSYEQYF.

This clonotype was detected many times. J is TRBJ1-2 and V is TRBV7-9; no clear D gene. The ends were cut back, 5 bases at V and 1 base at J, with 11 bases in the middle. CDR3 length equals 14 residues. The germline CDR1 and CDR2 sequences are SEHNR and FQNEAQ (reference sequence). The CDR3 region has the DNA TGTGCCAGCAGCCCGCCGGTCTATAACTATGGCTACACCTTC. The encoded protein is CASSPPVYNYGYTF.

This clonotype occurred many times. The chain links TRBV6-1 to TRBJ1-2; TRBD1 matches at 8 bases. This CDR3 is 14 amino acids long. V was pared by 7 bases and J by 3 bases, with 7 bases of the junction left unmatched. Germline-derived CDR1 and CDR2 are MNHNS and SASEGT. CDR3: CASTGGPADYGYTF. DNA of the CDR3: TGTGCCAGCACAGGGGGCCCAGCGGACTATGGCTACACCTTC.

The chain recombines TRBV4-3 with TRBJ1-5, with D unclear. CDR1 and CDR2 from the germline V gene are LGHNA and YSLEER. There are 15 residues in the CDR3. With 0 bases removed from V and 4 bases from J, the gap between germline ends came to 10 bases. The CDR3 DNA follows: TGCGCCAGCAGCCAAGATCACACCTTTAATCAGCCCCAGCATTTT. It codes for CASSQDHTFNQPQHF.

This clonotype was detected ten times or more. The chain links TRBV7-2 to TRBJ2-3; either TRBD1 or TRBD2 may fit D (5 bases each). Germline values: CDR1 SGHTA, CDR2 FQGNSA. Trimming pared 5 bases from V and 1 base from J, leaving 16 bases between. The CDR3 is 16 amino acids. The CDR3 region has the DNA TGTGCCAGCAGCCCCGTCCCGAGAGGGGGCACAGATACGCAGTATTTT. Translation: CASSPVPRGGTDTQYF.

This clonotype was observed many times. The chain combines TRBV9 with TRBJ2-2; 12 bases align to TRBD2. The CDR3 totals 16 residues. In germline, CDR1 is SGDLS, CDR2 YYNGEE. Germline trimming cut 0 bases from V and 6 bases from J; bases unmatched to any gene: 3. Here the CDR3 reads CASSVGLAGASGELFF. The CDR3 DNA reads TGTGCCAGCAGCGTAGGACTAGCGGGAGCGTCCGGGGAGCTGTTTTTT.

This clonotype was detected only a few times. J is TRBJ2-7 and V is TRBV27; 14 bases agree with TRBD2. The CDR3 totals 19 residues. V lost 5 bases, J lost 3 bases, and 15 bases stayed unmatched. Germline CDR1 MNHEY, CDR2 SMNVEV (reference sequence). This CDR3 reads CASSPPRGGLAGVSYEQYF. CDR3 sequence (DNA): TGTGCCAGCAGTCCCCCCCGGGGGGGACTAGCGGGAGTGAGCTACGAGCAGTACTTC.

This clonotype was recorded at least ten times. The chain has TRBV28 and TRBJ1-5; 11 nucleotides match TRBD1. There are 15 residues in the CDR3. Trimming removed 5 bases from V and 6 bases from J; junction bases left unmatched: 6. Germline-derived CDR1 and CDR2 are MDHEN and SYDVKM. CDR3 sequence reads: CASSGGQGGRQPQHF. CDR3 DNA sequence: TGTGCCAGCAGTGGGGGACAGGGGGGACGTCAGCCCCAGCATTTT.

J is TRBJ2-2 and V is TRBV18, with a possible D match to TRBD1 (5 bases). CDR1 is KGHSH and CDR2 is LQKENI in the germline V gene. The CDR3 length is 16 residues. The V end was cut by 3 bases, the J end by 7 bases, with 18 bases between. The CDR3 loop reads CASSPRPGPPHGELFF. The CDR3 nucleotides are TGTGCCAGCTCACCGAGGCCAGGGCCCCCCCACGGGGAGCTGTTTTTT.

The CDR3 region is CSVESGPGQPQHF. The CDR3 DNA reads as TGCAGCGTTGAGTCAGGGCCCGGTCAGCCCCAGCATTTT. The chain is built from TRBV29-1 and TRBJ1-5, with D possibly TRBD1 on 5 matching bases. The CDR3 totals 13 residues. The germline V gene encodes CDR1 SQVTM and CDR2 ANQGSEA. V was trimmed by 3 bases and J by 6 bases, leaving 12 bases between them. Complete variable domain (other parts from reference TRBV29-1 and TRBJ1-5): SAVISQKPSRDICQRGTSLTIQCQVDSQVTMMFWYRQQPGQSLTLIATANQGSEATYESGFVIDKFPISRPNLTFSTLTVSNMSPEDSSIYLCSVESGPGQPQHFGDGTRLSIL.

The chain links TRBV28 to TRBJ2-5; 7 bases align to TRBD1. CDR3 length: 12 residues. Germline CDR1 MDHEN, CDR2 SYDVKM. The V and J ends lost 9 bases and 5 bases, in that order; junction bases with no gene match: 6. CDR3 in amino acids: CASGFRGETQYF. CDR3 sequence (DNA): TGTGCCAGTGGATTCAGGGGGGAGACCCAGTACTTC.

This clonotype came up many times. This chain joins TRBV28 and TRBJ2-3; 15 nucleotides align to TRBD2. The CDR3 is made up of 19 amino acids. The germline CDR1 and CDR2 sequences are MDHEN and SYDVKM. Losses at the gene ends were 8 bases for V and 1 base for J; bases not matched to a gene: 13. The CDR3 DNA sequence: TGTGCCAGCCGAATTGGCGGGACTAGCGGGAGGTTGGGCACAGATACGCAGTATTTT. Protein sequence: CASRIGGTSGRLGTDTQYF. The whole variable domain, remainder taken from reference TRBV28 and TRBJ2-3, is DVKVTQSSRYLVKRTGEKVFLECVQDMDHENMFWYRQDPGLGLRLIYFSYDVKMKEKGDIPEGYSVSREKKERFSLILESASTNQTSMYLCASRIGGTSGRLGTDTQYFGPGTRLTVL.